The 19 T cell receptor beta chains below come from one sample, sequenced in a study of blood T cell repertoires in COVID-19. Profiling relied on immunoSEQ multiplex PCR, and the TCRdb table lists in-frame clones only, not all of them. The sample has roughly 290,000 clones; roughly 84% are singletons. Sequencing was performed on peripheral blood. Source of these receptors: an older person with COVID-19, enrolled during active disease.

The chain couples TRBV28 to TRBJ2-2, with 8 bases identical to TRBD2. V lost 8 bases to trimming and J lost 1 base; unmatched junction nucleotides: 9. Germline-derived CDR1 and CDR2 are MDHEN and SYDVKM. The CDR3 consists of 16 residues. CDR3 sequence (DNA): TGTGCCAGCCAAACCTTTAGCGGGATGAACACCGGGGAGCTGTTTTTT. Its protein product is CASQTFSGMNTGELFF.

The chain links TRBV5-1 to TRBJ2-1, with TRBD1 identical over 11 bases. With 1 base clipped from V and 8 bases from J, the junction kept 17 bases outside the gene matches. Germline CDR1 and CDR2: SGHRS and YFSETQ. This CDR3 has 19 residues. CDR3 sequence: CASSLIGRTGGNFHYEQFF. The CDR3, as DNA: TGCGCCAGCAGCTTGATCGGCCGGACAGGGGGCAATTTTCATTATGAGCAGTTCTTC.

The chain carries TRBV7-2 and TRBJ2-5; TRBD2 might be the D (7 bases). Trimming cost V 7 bases and J 1 base, with 16 bases left between them. Germline loops: CDR1 SGHTA, CDR2 FQGNSA. This CDR3 contains 15 residues. CDR3 region: CASKPRGGPQETQYF. The CDR3 nucleotides read TGTGCCAGCAAGCCTCGCGGGGGCCCCCAAGAGACCCAGTACTTC.

V and J are TRBV19 and TRBJ2-3; TRBD1 matches at 10 bases. Trimming cost V 10 bases and J 5 bases; bases outside gene matches: 15. CDR3 length: 16 amino acids. Per the germline V gene, CDR1 is LNHDA and CDR2 is SQIVND (reference sequence). For the CDR3, the DNA is TGTGCCACCCGGGCCTCCGGGACAGGGGCGGGAGATACGCAGTATTTT. Translation gives CATRASGTGAGDTQYF.

The chain combines TRBV19 with TRBJ2-7; 9 bases are shared with TRBD1. Germline trimming cut 4 bases from V and 4 bases from J; bases unmatched to any gene: 5. Germline-derived CDR1 and CDR2 are LNHDA and SQIVND (reference sequence). The CDR3 sequence is 14 residues long. The CDR3 DNA is TGTGCCAGTAGTACCCGGGACAGGGTTTACGAGCAGTACTTC. Translating it yields CASSTRDRVYEQYF.

The chain uses TRBV5-1 and TRBJ2-5, with D perhaps TRBD2 (6 bases). This CDR3 has 14 residues. V was clipped by 4 bases and J by 1 base, with 11 bases between them. Germline CDR1 SGHRS, CDR2 YFSETQ. CDR3 nucleotide sequence: TGCGCCAGCAGCGGGGGGAGTCTCCAAGAGACCCAGTACTTC. Translating gives CASSGGSLQETQYF.

This clone was recorded once. The genes are TRBV11-2 and TRBJ2-5, with D maybe TRBD2 (5 bases). V gave up 2 bases and J gave up 5 bases, with 18 bases separating them. Germline assignment: CDR1 SGHAT and CDR2 FQNNGV. The CDR3 is 16 residues long. CDR3 protein: CASSLSALRPGETQYF. Here the CDR3 DNA reads TGTGCCAGCAGCTTATCGGCACTACGGCCGGGGGAGACCCAGTACTTC.

The J gene is TRBJ2-4, the V gene TRBV10-3; 8 bases line up with TRBD1. V dropped 6 bases and J dropped 0; count of bases not matched to a gene: 10. Germline V gene lookup returns CDR1 ENHRY and CDR2 SYGVKD. CDR3 length: 17 amino acids. DNA of the CDR3: TGTGCCATCAGAGGGGGACAGGCCACCCTAGCCAAAAACATTCAGTACTTC. It translates to CAIRGGQATLAKNIQYF.

V gene TRBV28 combines with J gene TRBJ1-2, with D possibly TRBD1 on 5 matching bases. The germline V gene encodes CDR1 MDHEN and CDR2 SYDVKM. The length of the CDR3 is 11 residues. Trimming stripped 11 bases from V and 8 bases from J, with 15 bases between. CDR3 DNA sequence: TGTGCCGGGGGGGGAACAAGGGGCTACACCTTC. It translates to CAGGGTRGYTF.

The chain uses TRBV12-2 and TRBJ2-3; the table's D call TRBD2 went unverified against the DNA. TRBV12-2 is a pseudogene locus. The length of the CDR3 is 16 residues. For the CDR3, the DNA is TGTGCAAGTCGCTTAGCGAGGCCGGCTAGCACAGATACGCAGTATTTT. This translates into CASRLARPASTDTQYF.

CDR3 in amino acids: CSVAGQASNQPQHF. CDR3 nucleotide sequence: TGCAGCGTTGCCGGACAGGCAAGCAATCAGCCCCAGCATTTT. The chain uses TRBV29-1 and TRBJ1-5, with 7 bases lining up with TRBD1. Germline V gene lookup returns CDR1 SQVTM and CDR2 ANQGSEA. With V trimmed by 4 bases and J by 1 base, 4 bases remained unmatched. This CDR3 contains 14 residues.

The chain recombines TRBV5-5 with TRBJ1-5; a possible D gene is TRBD1 (5 bases). CDR1 and CDR2 (germline): SGHKS, YYEKEE (reference sequence). V was cut by 0 bases and J by 6 bases, with 7 bases left in between. The CDR3 consists of 13 residues. The CDR3 here is CASSLAQGQPQHF. The CDR3 region has the DNA TGTGCCAGCAGCTTGGCCCAGGGTCAGCCCCAGCATTTT.

The chain links TRBV6-2 or TRBV6-3 to TRBJ2-5, with 11 bases identical to TRBD1. The CDR3 has 16 residues. The V and J ends lost 2 bases and 4 bases, in that order; junction bases with no gene match: 6. The germline V gene has CDR1 MNHEY and CDR2 SVGEGT. The CDR3 coding sequence is TGTGCCAGCAGTTACGCGAGCGGACAGGGGGCAGAGACCCAGTACTTC. This encodes CASSYASGQGAETQYF.

This chain connects TRBV29-1 to TRBJ2-5; D not certain. V lost 2 bases to trimming and J lost 2 bases, with 6 bases between them. The CDR3 totals 12 residues. Germline loops: CDR1 SQVTM, CDR2 ANQGSEA. CDR3 coding DNA: TGCAGCGTTGAATCTCAGCAAGAGACCCAGTACTTC. Its protein product is CSVESQQETQYF.

The chain links TRBV28 to TRBJ1-1; D is undetermined. This CDR3 contains 14 residues. Germline V CDR1 and CDR2: MDHEN, SYDVKM. V shed 6 bases and J shed 2 bases, with 13 bases lying between them. DNA of the CDR3: TGTGCCAGCAGAATGGCGGTACCAAACACTGAAGCTTTCTTT. Protein: CASRMAVPNTEAFF.

This chain connects TRBV18 to TRBJ1-3; D call uncertain. The germline CDR1 and CDR2 sequences are KGHSH and LQKENI. This CDR3 has 16 amino acids. Trimming pared 4 bases from V and 3 bases from J, leaving 16 bases between. The CDR3 spells CASSLRTAGFGNTIYF. The CDR3 DNA follows: TGTGCCAGCTCACTAAGAACCGCCGGGTTTGGAAACACCATATATTTT.

V gene TRBV28 combines with J gene TRBJ1-1; the D is unclear. This CDR3 contains 15 residues. CDR1 and CDR2 from the germline V gene are MDHEN and SYDVKM. Trimming took 2 bases from V and 0 from J, leaving 10 bases between them. The DNA for the CDR3 is TGTGCCAGCAGTTTAGTGCCGGTGATGAACACTGAAGCTTTCTTT. It specifies CASSLVPVMNTEAFF.

The genes are TRBV28 and TRBJ2-1, with TRBD1 identical over 7 bases. CDR3 length: 16 amino acids. Germline V lookup: CDR1 MDHEN, CDR2 SYDVKM. The ends lost 5 bases at V and 3 bases at J; junction bases unmatched: 10. CDR3 amino acids: CASSTSLGQLYNEQFF. CDR3 nucleotide sequence: TGTGCCAGCAGTACCTCCCTGGGACAGCTCTACAATGAGCAGTTCTTC. Full variable domain (missing parts from reference TRBV28 and TRBJ2-1): DVKVTQSSRYLVKRTGEKVFLECVQDMDHENMFWYRQDPGLGLRLIYFSYDVKMKEKGDIPEGYSVSREKKERFSLILESASTNQTSMYLCASSTSLGQLYNEQFFGPGTRLTVL.

The chain recombines TRBV19 with TRBJ2-1; 7 bases agree with TRBD1. With V trimmed by 8 bases and J by 0 bases, 10 bases remained unmatched. CDR1 and CDR2 (germline): LNHDA, SQIVND (reference sequence). The CDR3 is 16 residues long. The CDR3 DNA reads as TGTGCCAGTGGCGAACCGGGACAGAGCTCCTACAATGAGCAGTTCTTC. Translating it yields CASGEPGQSSYNEQFF.